This TCR beta chain is from a study of metastatic and nonmetastatic thyroid tumors. Study background: Patients with malignant and benign thyroid disease provided blood and tumor or nodule tissue, whose repertoires were compared.

Study results and caveats: Across blood and tumor, TCR beta diversity in malignant thyroid tumors was reportedly significantly higher than in benign nodules.

In the original workflow: A papillary thyroid cancer distant-metastasis classifier was built from CDR3 differences across clinicopathological groups. MiXCR was used by TCRdb to re-call the PCR reads. The V and J calls shown here were made by TCRdb, not taken from the authors' results. This sample has 35,000 to 50,000 clones, with about 4.3% found just once. Thyroid surgery had not been preceded by any treatment in any patient. The CDR3 loop spans 13 amino acids. To note about this clone: Its antigen is currently unknown. A much larger clone lies a single base off, so this may be a read error.

The source of this sequence is a female donor with papillary thyroid cancer or a benign thyroid nodule (not recorded which). Some clones in this sample may be carry-over from other donors' samples. This chain uses TRBV12-3 or TRBV12-4 with TRBJ2-4; perhaps TRBD2 as D (5 bases). Sequencing was done on a sample of blood. CDR3: CASSPTIGVGLHF. The DNA for the CDR3 is TGTGCCAGCAGCCCTACCATCGGGGTCGGACTTCACTTC.